This TCR beta chain was sequenced for a study of blood T cell repertoires in COVID-19. Source study methods: Amplification of reference gene primers provided the estimated nucleated cell counts. Clones were read by immunoSEQ multiplex PCR, and TCRdb kept only the in-frame ones, dropping some. The DNA was the basis for D and trimming; V, J and clone size are from that table. The table records over 65,000 clones, under 80% of them present only once. V gave up 5 bases and J gave up 5 bases; unmatched junction bases: 12. The CDR3 sequence is 17 residues long. The germline gives CDR1 MDHEN, CDR2 SYDVKM. The J gene is TRBJ2-2, the V gene TRBV28; 9 nucleotides agree with TRBD1. This clonotype was obtained from a man in his fifties or sixties with COVID-19, enrolled during active disease. The sequenced material came from peripheral blood. The CDR3 protein is CASSRQPGQGKTGELFF. DNA for the CDR3: TGTGCCAGCAGTCGTCAACCGGGACAGGGTAAAACCGGGGAGCTGTTTTTT.